This is a list of T cell receptor beta chains from one sample in a study of blood T cell repertoires in COVID-19. The assay was immunoSEQ multiplex PCR, and TCRdb's table has in-frame clones only and misses some. Of approximately 170,000 clones in the sample, over 75% were seen once. The sequencing sample was made of peripheral blood. The origin of the receptors is a man aged 55 to 70 with active or convalescent COVID-19. CDR3s include the opening cysteine and the closing phenylalanine or tryptophan. The D gene is left open where the match is weak. Expanded clones are given a class, and other clones once, few, many or no size at all.

d_gene,v_gene,j_gene,abundance,CDR3aa,CDR3nt
TRBD1,TRBV18,TRBJ2-7,.,CASSPQGGQGYEQYF,TGTGCCAGCTCACCCCAAGGGGGACAGGGCTACGAGCAGTACTTC
.,TRBV2,TRBJ1-6,.,CASSIDRMSSPLHF,TGTGCCAGCAGTATTGACAGAATGAGTTCACCCCTCCACTTT
.,TRBV5-6,TRBJ1-1,.,CASSRRFPGGTEAFF,TGTGCCAGCAGCCGCAGGTTCCCCGGAGGCACTGAAGCTTTCTTT
TRBD1,TRBV5-1,TRBJ1-2,.,CASSPGQGVGYGYTF,TGCGCCAGCAGCCCCGGACAGGGGGTAGGCTATGGCTACACCTTC
TRBD2,TRBV7-9,TRBJ2-7,.,CASSSTSGEAYEQYF,TGTGCCAGCAGCTCTACTAGCGGGGAAGCCTACGAGCAGTACTTC
TRBD2,TRBV19,TRBJ2-3,.,CASSSRGSGGTSTDTQYF,TGTGCCAGTAGTTCCCGGGGTTCGGGGGGTACTAGCACAGATACGCAGTATTTT
TRBD1,TRBV11-2,TRBJ1-1,.,CASSLLQGATEAFF,TGTGCCAGCAGCTTACTACAGGGGGCGACTGAAGCTTTCTTT
.,TRBV21-1,TRBJ2-5,.,CASSKAHNRGQSSGETQYF,TGTGCCAGCAGCAAAGCGCATAACAGGGGGCAATCATCCGGCGAGACCCAGTACTTC
.,TRBV9,TRBJ2-2,.,CASSVDLSSGTGELFF,TGTGCCAGCAGCGTAGACCTGAGTAGCGGCACCGGGGAGCTGTTTTTT
TRBD2,TRBV5-4,TRBJ2-7,.,CASSPEGGRAVYEQYF,TGTGCCAGCAGCCCCGAGGGCGGGAGGGCCGTCTACGAGCAGTACTTC
TRBD1,TRBV10-2,TRBJ2-5,.,CASLQGAKGLFRETQYF,TGCGCCAGCTTACAGGGGGCGAAGGGCCTCTTTCGGGAGACCCAGTACTTC
TRBD2,TRBV27,TRBJ2-5,.,CASSAGTSGWRAQYF,TGTGCCAGCAGTGCCGGGACTAGCGGGTGGCGGGCCCAGTACTTC
.,TRBV7-3,TRBJ2-1,.,CASSPASHNEQFF,TGTGCCAGCAGTCCCGCTAGTCACAATGAGCAGTTCTTC
.,TRBV5-1,TRBJ2-7,.,CASSLRSAREQYF,TGCGCCAGCAGCTTGAGGAGTGCTCGGGAGCAGTACTTC
.,TRBV29-1,TRBJ2-7,.,CSARETGMGEQYF,TGCAGCGCCCGGGAGACAGGGATGGGCGAGCAGTACTTC
.,TRBV7-9,TRBJ2-1,once,CASSRKGKGDNEQFF,TGTGCCAGCAGCAGGAAGGGGAAGGGCGACAATGAGCAGTTCTTC
TRBD2,TRBV11-2,TRBJ2-7,.,CASSLEGRGGEEQYF,TGTGCCAGCAGCTTAGAGGGCCGCGGGGGAGAGGAGCAGTACTTC
.,TRBV12-3/TRBV12-4,TRBJ1-3,.,CASKTDSGNTIYF,TGTGCCAGCAAGACAGACTCTGGAAACACCATATATTTT
.,TRBV28,TRBJ2-5,once,CASSSPTRDVEETQYF,TGTGCCAGCAGTTCCCCCACGCGGGATGTAGAAGAGACCCAGTACTTC
.,TRBV14,TRBJ1-1,.,CASSQLRGNTEAFF,TGTGCCAGCAGCCAACTCCGGGGTAACACTGAAGCTTTCTTT
.,TRBV3-1/TRBV3-2,TRBJ1-3,.,CASSHRDHGNTIYF,TGTGCCAGCAGCCACCGCGATCATGGAAACACCATATATTTT
.,TRBV13,TRBJ1-1,.,CASSFLREAFF,TGTGCCAGCAGCTTTTTGCGTGAAGCTTTCTTT
.,TRBV6-1,TRBJ1-5,.,CASSDSRVSNQPQHF,TGTGCCAGCAGTGACAGCAGGGTTAGCAATCAGCCCCAGCATTTT
TRBD1,TRBV6-1,TRBJ1-2,.,CASSDRTGSWSYTF,TGTGCCAGCAGTGACCGGACAGGGTCCTGGAGCTACACCTTC
TRBD1,TRBV4-1,TRBJ2-7,.,CASSQGLLLQGGPYEQYF,TGCGCCAGCAGCCAAGGACTCCTACTACAGGGGGGACCCTACGAGCAGTACTTC
TRBD1,TRBV6-5,TRBJ1-6,.,CASPLLDRGRSPLHF,TGTGCCAGCCCCCTCCTTGACAGGGGGCGTTCACCCCTCCACTTT
TRBD1,TRBV28,TRBJ1-3,.,CASSGQGEGNTIYF,TGTGCCAGCAGCGGACAGGGGGAGGGAAACACCATATATTTT
.,TRBV24-1,TRBJ1-1,.,CATSDGLREAFF,TGTGCCACCAGTGATGGACTGCGTGAAGCTTTCTTT
TRBD1,TRBV11-3,TRBJ2-5,.,CASSLGGTGVETQYF,TGTGCCAGCAGCTTAGGCGGGACAGGGGTGGAGACCCAGTACTTC
TRBD2,TRBV6-6,TRBJ2-5,.,CASRTGGRETQYF,TGTGCCAGCAGAACGGGGGGGCGGGAGACCCAGTACTTC
.,TRBV29-1,TRBJ2-7,.,CSVTGDGSYEQYF,TGCAGCGTTACAGGAGATGGCTCCTACGAGCAGTACTTC
TRBD1,TRBV3-1/TRBV3-2,TRBJ1-1,.,CASSLGTGGLNTEAFF,TGTGCCAGCAGCCTAGGGACAGGGGGCTTGAACACTGAAGCTTTCTTT
.,TRBV13,TRBJ2-3,.,CASSPPVGEGTDTQYF,TGTGCCAGCAGCCCCCCAGTGGGAGAGGGCACAGATACGCAGTATTTT
.,TRBV24-1,TRBJ2-7,.,CATYDRDSSYEQYF,TGTGCCACCTATGACCGGGACTCCTCCTACGAGCAGTACTTC
TRBD1,TRBV2,TRBJ1-1,.,CASTGQGHTEAFF,TGTGCCAGCACCGGACAGGGACACACTGAAGCTTTCTTT
.,TRBV5-6,TRBJ1-2,.,CASSFQIYGYTF,TGTGCCAGCAGCTTCCAGATCTATGGCTACACCTTC
.,TRBV3-1/TRBV3-2,TRBJ1-6,.,CASRDGNSPLHF,TGTGCCAGCAGAGACGGGAATTCACCCCTCCACTTT
TRBD1,TRBV2,TRBJ2-5,.,CASRDRTGKETQYF,TGTGCCAGCAGGGACAGGACAGGAAAAGAGACCCAGTACTTC
TRBD1,TRBV7-9,TRBJ2-7,few,CASSRVIQTGGIYEQYF,TGTGCCAGCAGCCGGGTCATTCAAACAGGGGGGATCTACGAGCAGTACTTC
.,TRBV21-1,TRBJ2-7,.,CASSLGGGSVLEQYF,TGTGCCAGCAGCCTCGGAGGCGGGAGTGTACTCGAGCAGTACTTC
.,TRBV6-2/TRBV6-3,TRBJ2-5,.,CASSYYQGETQYF,TGTGCCAGCAGTTACTACCAGGGGGAGACCCAGTACTTC
.,TRBV25-1,TRBJ2-1,few,CASSDINEQFF,TGTGCCAGCAGTGACATCAATGAGCAGTTCTTC
TRBD2,TRBV18,TRBJ2-3,once,CASSPPGLAGGDTQYF,TGTGCCAGCTCACCTCCGGGACTAGCGGGGGGAGATACGCAGTATTTT
.,TRBV6-5,TRBJ1-4,.,CASSRQGYEKLFF,TGTGCCAGCAGTCGTCAGGGATATGAAAAACTGTTTTTT
TRBD1,TRBV11-1,TRBJ1-6,.,CASSSGTAENSPLHF,TGTGCCAGCAGCTCCGGGACAGCCGAAAATTCACCCCTCCACTTT
.,TRBV3-1/TRBV3-2,TRBJ1-2,.,CASSQVPGIRNYGYTF,TGTGCCAGCAGCCAAGTCCCAGGGATCCGTAACTATGGCTACACCTTC
.,TRBV5-6,TRBJ1-2,.,CASSSRNYGYTF,TGTGCCAGCAGCTCTAGAAACTATGGCTACACCTTC
TRBD1,TRBV5-4,TRBJ1-6,.,CASSSGQGAYSSPLHF,TGTGCCAGCAGCTCTGGACAGGGGGCTTATAGTTCACCCCTCCACTTT
TRBD1,TRBV19,TRBJ1-2,.,CATWDRDPPNYGYTF,TGTGCCACCTGGGACAGGGATCCCCCTAACTATGGCTACACCTTC
.,TRBV25-1,TRBJ1-5,.,CASSGSTVNQPQHF,TGTGCCAGCAGTGGATCGACAGTAAATCAGCCCCAGCATTTT
TRBD2,TRBV27,TRBJ2-5,few,CASGRGGQETQYF,TGTGCCAGCGGCCGGGGGGGGCAAGAGACCCAGTACTTC
.,TRBV5-4,TRBJ2-7,few,CASSAGRIGTYEQYF,TGTGCCAGCAGCGCGGGACGGATCGGCACCTACGAGCAGTACTTC
TRBD1,TRBV6-5,TRBJ1-1,.,CASSRRPGGTEAFF,TGTGCCAGCAGTAGGCGGCCAGGGGGCACTGAAGCTTTCTTT
TRBD1,TRBV27,TRBJ1-5,.,CATATGTDSNQPQHF,TGTGCCACCGCGACCGGGACAGATAGCAATCAGCCCCAGCATTTT
TRBD1,TRBV5-4,TRBJ2-7,.,CASSLDRTGTYEQYF,TGTGCCAGCAGCTTGGACCGGACAGGGACCTACGAGCAGTACTTC
TRBD1,TRBV4-1,TRBJ1-1,.,CASSQARLGQGGTEAFF,TGCGCCAGCAGCCAAGCTAGGCTTGGACAGGGTGGGACTGAAGCTTTCTTT
.,TRBV27,TRBJ2-2,few,CASSFSSYANTGELFF,TGTGCCAGCAGTTTTAGCAGTTACGCGAACACCGGGGAGCTGTTTTTT